The present T cell receptor (beta chain) was sequenced within a study of OX40 agonist ivuxolimab in advanced cancers. Study-level background: Ivuxolimab, which targeted the costimulatory receptor OX40 (CD134), was an agonistic, fully human IgG2 monoclonal antibody. Intravenous ivuxolimab was administered to patients every 2 weeks at six dose levels: 0.01, 0.1, 0.3, 1.5, 3 and 10 mg/kg. Of the approximately 53 patients in dose escalation, some 20 had hepatocellular carcinoma, some 15 had melanoma, 9 had renal cell carcinoma and 9 had head and neck cancer. In the dose-escalation cohort, approximately 83% of patients were male, and the mean age was 60 years with a range of roughly 20 to 85. Prior anti-PD-1, anti-PD-L1 or anti-CTLA-4 therapy was permitted, and 30% to 50% of dose-escalation patients had received checkpoint inhibitors. Partial responses occurred in three dose-escalation patients: two with cutaneous melanoma and one with hepatocellular carcinoma. Peripheral TCRbeta sequencing was intended to test whether TCR sequence diversity was altered and clonal T-cell expansion was caused by ivuxolimab. The paper describes the monotherapy dose-escalation part (N of about 50 patients) of the phase I trial of ivuxolimab.

Genomic DNA was isolated from the sorted cells so that the TCRbeta CDR3 region could be sequenced. TCRbeta CDR3 regions were sequenced using the immunoSEQ Assay. In its TCRdb copy, this immuneACCESS table keeps in-frame sequences only and misses some clones. Where compared with another copy, unresolved V genes explain less than half of these, and the others have no known cause. This sample holds over 60,000 clones; 84% were observed only once. Less than 2.5% of the sample belongs to the ten largest clones. The paper as a whole reports these results and caveats: Partial responders in the 0.1-3.0 mg/kg groups had among the lowest normalized peripheral clonal expansion, especially among CD8+ T cells. Antigen specificity was not determined for the clonally expanded peripheral T cells. After ivuxolimab, more expanded clones were found on average in CD8+ T cells than in CD4+ T cells. At doses of 0.1 to 3.0 mg/kg, clonal expansion of both CD4+ and CD8+ blood T cells was observed from baseline to week 6. Low levels of normalized T-cell clonal expansion were also shown by some nonresponding patients.

The trial excluded patients who had a history of autoimmune disease or who were on systemic immunosuppression. In every dose cohort, peripheral blood was drawn for TCR sequencing at baseline, cycle 4 day 1, and cycle 7 day 1. The samples were drawn from a first-in-human, open-label, multicenter phase I dose-escalation trial of ivuxolimab. Adults with locally advanced or metastatic head and neck squamous cell, hepatocellular, melanoma or renal cell carcinoma were enrolled in the trial. Before TCR sequencing, CD4+ T cells and CD8+ T cells were sorted from peripheral blood as separate populations. Remarks on this clone: Its binding antigen is unknown. The sample holds no much larger clone one base away, and base qualities are not on file.

CDR1 and CDR2, per the germline V gene, are SNHLY and FYNNEI. The CDR3 contains 15 residues, cysteine and phenylalanine counted. The kept DNA is CDR3 alone, 45 bases in frame from the first base. At the junction V is shortened by 5 bases and J by 1 base; bases outside the gene matches: 5. The specimen comprised CD4+ or CD8+ T cells sorted from blood, sampled in a trial of the OX40 agonist ivuxolimab. This sequence was found in an adult with an advanced solid tumor such as melanoma, head and neck, liver or kidney cancer. This receptor chain uses TRBV2 and TRBJ2-3, with 8 bases in between that match TRBD1. The CDR3 loop reads CASSSRGQGTDTQYF. The DNA sequence follows: TGTGCCAGCAGTTCCAGGGGGCAAGGCACAGATACGCAGTATTTT.